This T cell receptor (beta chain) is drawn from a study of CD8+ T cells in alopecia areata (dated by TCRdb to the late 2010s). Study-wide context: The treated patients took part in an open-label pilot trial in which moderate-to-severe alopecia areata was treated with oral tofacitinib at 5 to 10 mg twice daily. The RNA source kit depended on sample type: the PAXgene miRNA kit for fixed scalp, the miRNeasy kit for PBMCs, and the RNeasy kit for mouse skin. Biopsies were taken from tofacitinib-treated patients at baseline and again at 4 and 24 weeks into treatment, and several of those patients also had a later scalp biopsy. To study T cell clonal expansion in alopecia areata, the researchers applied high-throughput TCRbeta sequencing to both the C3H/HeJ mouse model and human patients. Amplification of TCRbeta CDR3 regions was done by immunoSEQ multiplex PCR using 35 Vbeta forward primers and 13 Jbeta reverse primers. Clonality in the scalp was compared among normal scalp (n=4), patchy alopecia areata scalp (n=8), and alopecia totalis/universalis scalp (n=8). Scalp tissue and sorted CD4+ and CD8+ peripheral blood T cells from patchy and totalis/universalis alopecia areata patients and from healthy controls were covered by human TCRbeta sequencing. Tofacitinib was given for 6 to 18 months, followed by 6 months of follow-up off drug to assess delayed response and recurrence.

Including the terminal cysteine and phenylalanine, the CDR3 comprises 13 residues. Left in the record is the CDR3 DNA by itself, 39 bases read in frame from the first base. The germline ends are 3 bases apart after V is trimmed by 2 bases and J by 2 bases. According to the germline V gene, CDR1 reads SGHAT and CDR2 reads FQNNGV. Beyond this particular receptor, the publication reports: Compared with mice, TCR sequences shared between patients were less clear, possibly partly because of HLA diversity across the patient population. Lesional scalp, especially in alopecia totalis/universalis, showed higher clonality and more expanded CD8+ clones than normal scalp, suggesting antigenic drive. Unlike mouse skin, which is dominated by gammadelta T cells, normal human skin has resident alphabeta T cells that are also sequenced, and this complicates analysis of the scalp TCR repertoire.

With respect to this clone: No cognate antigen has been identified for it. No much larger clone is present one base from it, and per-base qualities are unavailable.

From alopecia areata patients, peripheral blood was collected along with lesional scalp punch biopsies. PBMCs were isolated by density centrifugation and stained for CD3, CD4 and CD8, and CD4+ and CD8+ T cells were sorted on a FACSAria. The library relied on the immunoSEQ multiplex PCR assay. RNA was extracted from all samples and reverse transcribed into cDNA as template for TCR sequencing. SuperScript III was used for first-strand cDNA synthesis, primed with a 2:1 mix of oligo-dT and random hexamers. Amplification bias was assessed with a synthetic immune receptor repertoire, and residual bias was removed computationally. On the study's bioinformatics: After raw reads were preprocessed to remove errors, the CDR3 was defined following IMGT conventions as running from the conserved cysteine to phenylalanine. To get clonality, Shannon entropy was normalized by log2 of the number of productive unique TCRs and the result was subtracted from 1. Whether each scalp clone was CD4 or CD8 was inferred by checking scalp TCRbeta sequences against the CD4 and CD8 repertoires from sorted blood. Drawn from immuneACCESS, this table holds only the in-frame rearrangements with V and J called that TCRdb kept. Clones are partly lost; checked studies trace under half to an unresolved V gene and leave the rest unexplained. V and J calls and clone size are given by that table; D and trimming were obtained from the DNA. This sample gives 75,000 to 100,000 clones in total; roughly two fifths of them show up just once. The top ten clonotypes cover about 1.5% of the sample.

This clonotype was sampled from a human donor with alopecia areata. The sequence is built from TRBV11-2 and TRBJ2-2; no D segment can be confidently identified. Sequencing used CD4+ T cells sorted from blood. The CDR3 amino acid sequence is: CASSLTNTGELFF. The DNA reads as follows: TGTGCCAGCAGCTTAACAAACACCGGGGAGCTGTTTTTT.